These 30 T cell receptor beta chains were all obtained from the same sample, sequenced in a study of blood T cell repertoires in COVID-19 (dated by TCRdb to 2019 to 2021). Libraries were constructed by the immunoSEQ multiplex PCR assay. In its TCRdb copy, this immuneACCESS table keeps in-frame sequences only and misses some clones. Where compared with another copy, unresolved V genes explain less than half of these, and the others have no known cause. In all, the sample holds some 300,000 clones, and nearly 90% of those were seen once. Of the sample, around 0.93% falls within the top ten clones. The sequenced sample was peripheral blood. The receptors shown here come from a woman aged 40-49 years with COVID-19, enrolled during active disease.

CDR3 DNA sequence: TGCGCCAGCAGCTTGGCTCCCTTCGGGCAGGGGACATTTTCCTACGAGCAGTACTTC. This encodes CASSLAPFGQGTFSYEQYF. The chain carries TRBV5-1 and TRBJ2-7, with TRBD1 as a possible D gene (6 bases). V lost 0 bases, J lost 1 base, and 23 bases lay in between. The CDR3 is 19 amino acids. In germline, CDR1 is SGHRS, CDR2 YFSETQ.

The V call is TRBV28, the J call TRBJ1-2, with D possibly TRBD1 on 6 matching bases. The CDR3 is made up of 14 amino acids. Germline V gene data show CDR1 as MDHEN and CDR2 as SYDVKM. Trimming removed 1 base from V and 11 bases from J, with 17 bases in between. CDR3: CASSLLGGARPYTF. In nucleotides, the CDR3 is TGTGCCAGCAGTTTATTAGGGGGGGCCCGCCCTTACACCTTC.

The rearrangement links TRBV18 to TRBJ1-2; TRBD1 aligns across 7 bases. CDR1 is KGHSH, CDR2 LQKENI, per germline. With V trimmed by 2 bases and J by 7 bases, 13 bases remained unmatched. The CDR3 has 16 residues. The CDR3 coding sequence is TGTGCCAGCTCACCAGGGATGGGACAGCGAAGGCTTGGCTACACCTTC. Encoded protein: CASSPGMGQRRLGYTF.

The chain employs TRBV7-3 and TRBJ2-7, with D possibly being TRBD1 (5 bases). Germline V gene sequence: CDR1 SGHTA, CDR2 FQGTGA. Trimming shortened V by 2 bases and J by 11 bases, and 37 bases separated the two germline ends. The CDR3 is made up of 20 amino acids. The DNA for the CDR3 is TGTGCCAGCAGCTTATATGGGGCAGGGCTCGCCGGTTTACCCCCGATATCGGAGTACTTC. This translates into CASSLYGAGLAGLPPISEYF.

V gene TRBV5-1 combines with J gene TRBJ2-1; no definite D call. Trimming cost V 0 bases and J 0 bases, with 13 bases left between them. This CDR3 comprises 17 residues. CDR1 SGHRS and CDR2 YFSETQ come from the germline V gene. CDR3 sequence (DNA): TGCGCCAGCAGCTTGGTGTTGAGGCAGAGCTCCTACAATGAGCAGTTCTTC. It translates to CASSLVLRQSSYNEQFF.

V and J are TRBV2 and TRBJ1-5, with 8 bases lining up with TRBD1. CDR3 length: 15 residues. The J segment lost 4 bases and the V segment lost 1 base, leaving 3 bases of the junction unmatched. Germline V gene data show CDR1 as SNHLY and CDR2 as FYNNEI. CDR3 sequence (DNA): TGTGCCAGCAGTGAAGAGGGACAGGCGAATCAGCCCCAGCATTTT. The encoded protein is CASSEEGQANQPQHF.

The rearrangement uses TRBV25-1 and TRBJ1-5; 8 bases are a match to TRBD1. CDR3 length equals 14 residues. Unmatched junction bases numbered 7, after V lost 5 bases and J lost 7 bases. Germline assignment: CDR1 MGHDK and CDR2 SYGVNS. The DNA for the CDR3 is TGTGCCAGCAGTCACGGACAGGGTGGCCAGCCCCAGCATTTT. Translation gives CASSHGQGGQPQHF.

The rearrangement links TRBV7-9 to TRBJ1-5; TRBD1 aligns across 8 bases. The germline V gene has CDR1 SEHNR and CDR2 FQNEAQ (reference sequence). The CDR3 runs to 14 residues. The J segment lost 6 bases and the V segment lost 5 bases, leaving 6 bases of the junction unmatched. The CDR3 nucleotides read TGTGCCAGCAGCCCCGGGACAGGAGGTCAGCCCCAGCATTTT. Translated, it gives CASSPGTGGQPQHF. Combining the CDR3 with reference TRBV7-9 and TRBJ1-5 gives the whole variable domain DTGVSQNPRHKITKRGQNVTFRCDPISEHNRLYWYRQTLGQGPEFLTYFQNEAQLEKSRLLSDRFSAERPKGSFSTLEIQRTEQGDSAMYLCASSPGTGGQPQHFGDGTRLSIL.

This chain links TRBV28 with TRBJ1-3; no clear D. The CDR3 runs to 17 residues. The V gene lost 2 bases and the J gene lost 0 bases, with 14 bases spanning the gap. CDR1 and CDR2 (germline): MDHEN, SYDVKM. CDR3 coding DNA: TGTGCCAGCAGTTTAGCCCCCCGGCGGCGCTCTGGAAACACCATATATTTT. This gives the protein CASSLAPRRRSGNTIYF.

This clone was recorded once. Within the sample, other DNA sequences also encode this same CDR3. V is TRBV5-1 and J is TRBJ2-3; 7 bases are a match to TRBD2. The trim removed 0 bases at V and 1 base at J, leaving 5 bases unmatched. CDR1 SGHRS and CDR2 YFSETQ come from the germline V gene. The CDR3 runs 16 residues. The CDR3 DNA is TGCGCCAGCAGCTTGGAGGCGGGGGTTGGCACAGATACGCAGTATTTT. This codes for CASSLEAGVGTDTQYF.

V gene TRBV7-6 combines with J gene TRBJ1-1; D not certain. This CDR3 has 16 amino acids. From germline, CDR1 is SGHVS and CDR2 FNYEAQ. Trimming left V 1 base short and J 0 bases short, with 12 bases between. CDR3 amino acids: CASSLDWPSVNTEAFF. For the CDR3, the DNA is TGTGCCAGCAGCTTAGATTGGCCGTCTGTGAACACTGAAGCTTTCTTT.

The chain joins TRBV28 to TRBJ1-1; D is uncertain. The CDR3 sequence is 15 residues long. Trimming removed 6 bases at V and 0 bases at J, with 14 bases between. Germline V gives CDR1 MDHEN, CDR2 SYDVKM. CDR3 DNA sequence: TGTGCCAGCAGAGAGGGTCCTGTTATGAACACTGAAGCTTTCTTT. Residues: CASREGPVMNTEAFF.

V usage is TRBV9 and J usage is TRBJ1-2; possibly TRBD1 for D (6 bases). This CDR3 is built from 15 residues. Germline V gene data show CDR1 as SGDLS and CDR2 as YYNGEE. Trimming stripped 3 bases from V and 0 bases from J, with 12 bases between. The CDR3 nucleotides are TGTGCCAGCAGCGGAAAACAGGGTCCTAACTATGGCTACACCTTC. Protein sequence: CASSGKQGPNYGYTF.

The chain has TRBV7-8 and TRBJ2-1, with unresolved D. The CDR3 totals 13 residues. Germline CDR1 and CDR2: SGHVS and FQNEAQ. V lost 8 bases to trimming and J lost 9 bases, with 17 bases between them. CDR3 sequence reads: CASRPELRGEQFF. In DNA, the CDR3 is TGTGCCAGCCGCCCGGAGCTGCGCGGTGAGCAGTTCTTC.

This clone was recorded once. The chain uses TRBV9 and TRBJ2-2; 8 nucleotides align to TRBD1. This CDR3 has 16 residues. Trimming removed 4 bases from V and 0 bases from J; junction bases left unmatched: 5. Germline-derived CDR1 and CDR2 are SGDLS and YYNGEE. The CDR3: CASSPQGAANTGELFF. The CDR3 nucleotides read TGTGCCAGCAGCCCGCAGGGGGCGGCGAACACCGGGGAGCTGTTTTTT.

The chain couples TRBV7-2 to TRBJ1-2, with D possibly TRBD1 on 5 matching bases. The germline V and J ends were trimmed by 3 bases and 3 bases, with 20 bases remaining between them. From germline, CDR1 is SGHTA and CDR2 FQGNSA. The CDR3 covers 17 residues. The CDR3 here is CASSFIVLDTLDYGYTF. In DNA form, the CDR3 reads TGTGCCAGCAGCTTTATAGTCCTGGACACCTTGGACTATGGCTACACCTTC.

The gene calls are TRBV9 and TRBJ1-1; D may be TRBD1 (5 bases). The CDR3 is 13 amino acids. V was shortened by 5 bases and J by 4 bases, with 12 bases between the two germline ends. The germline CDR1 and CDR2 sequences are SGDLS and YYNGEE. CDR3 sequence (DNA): TGTGCCAGCAGTCGGACACCCGGCACTGAAGCTTTCTTT. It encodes CASSRTPGTEAFF.

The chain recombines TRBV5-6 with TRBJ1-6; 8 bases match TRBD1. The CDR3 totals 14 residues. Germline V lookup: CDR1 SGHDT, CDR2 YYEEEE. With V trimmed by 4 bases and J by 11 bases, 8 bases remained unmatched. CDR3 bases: TGTGCCAGCAGCCTGACAGGGGTCGGCACACCCCTCCACTTT. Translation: CASSLTGVGTPLHF.

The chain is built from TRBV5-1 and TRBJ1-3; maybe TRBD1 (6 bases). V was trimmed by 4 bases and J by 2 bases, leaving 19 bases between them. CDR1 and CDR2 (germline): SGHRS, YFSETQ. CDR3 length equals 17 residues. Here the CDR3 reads CASSDGTTGSAGNTIYF. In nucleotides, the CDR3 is TGCGCCAGCAGCGATGGGACGACAGGATCAGCTGGAAACACCATATATTTT.

CDR3 sequence (DNA): TGCAGCGCCCGGGACAGGAATAATGAAAAACTGTTTTTT. This sequence encodes CSARDRNNEKLFF. V and J are TRBV29-1 and TRBJ1-4; 8 bases agree with TRBD1. There are 13 residues in the CDR3. Germline trimming cut 7 bases from V and 4 bases from J; bases unmatched to any gene: 5. Germline assignment: CDR1 SQVTM and CDR2 ANQGSEA.

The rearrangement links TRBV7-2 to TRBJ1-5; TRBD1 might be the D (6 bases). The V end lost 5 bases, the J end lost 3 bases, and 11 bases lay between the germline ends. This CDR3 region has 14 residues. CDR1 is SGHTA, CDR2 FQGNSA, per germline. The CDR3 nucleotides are TGTGCCAGCAGCAGGACAGCCAACAATCAGCCCCAGCATTTT. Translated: CASSRTANNQPQHF.

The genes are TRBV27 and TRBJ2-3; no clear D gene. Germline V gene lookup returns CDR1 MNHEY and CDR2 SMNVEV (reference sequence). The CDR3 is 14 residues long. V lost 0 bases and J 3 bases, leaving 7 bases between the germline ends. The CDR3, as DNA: TGTGCCAGCAGTTTATCGCTCAGTACAGATACGCAGTATTTT. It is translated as CASSLSLSTDTQYF.

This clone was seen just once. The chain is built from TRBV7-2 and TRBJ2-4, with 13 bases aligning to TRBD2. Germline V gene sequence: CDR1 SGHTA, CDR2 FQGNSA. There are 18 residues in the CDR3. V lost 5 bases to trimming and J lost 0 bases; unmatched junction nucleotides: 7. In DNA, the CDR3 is TGTGCCAGCAGCCTAAGGACTAGCGGGGGAATAGCCAAAAACATTCAGTACTTC. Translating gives CASSLRTSGGIAKNIQYF.

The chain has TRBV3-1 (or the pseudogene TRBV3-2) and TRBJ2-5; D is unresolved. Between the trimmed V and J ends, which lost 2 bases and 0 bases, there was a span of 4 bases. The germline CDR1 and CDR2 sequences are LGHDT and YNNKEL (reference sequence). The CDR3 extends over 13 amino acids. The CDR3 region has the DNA TGTGCCAGCAGCCAAACGGACCAAGAGACCCAGTACTTC. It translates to CASSQTDQETQYF.

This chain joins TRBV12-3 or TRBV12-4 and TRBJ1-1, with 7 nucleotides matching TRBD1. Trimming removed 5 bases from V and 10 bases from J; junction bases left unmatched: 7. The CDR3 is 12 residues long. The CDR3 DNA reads TGTGCCAGCAGTACTCAGGGGGTCGGAGCTTTCTTT. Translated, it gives CASSTQGVGAFF.

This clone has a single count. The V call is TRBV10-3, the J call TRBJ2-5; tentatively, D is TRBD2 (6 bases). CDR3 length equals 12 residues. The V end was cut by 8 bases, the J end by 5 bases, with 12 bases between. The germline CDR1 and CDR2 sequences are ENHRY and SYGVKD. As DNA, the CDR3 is TGTGCCATCTCGGAGGGAGCGGAGACCCAGTACTTC. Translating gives CAISEGAETQYF.

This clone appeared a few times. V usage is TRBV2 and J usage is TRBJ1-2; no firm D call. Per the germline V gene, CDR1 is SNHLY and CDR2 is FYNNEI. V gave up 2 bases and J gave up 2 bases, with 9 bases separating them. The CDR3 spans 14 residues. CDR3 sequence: CASSESSQNYGYTF. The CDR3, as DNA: TGTGCCAGCAGTGAATCTTCACAGAACTATGGCTACACCTTC.

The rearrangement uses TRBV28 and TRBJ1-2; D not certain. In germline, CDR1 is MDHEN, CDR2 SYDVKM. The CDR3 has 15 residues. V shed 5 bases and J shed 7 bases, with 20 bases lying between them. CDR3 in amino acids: CASSRRHLKLSGYTF. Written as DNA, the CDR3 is TGTGCCAGCAGTCGCCGACACCTTAAGCTCTCTGGCTACACCTTC.

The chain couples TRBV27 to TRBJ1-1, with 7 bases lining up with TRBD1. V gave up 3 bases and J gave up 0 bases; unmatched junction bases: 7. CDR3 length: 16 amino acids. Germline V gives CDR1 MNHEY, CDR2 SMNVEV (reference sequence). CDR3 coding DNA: TGTGCCAGCAGTTTCTTAAAGGGACAGATGAACACTGAAGCTTTCTTT. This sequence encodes CASSFLKGQMNTEAFF.

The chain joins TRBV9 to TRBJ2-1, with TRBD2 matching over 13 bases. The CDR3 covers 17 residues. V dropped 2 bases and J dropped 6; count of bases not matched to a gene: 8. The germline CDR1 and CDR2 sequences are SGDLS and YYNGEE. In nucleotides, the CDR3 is TGTGCCAGCAGCGTCCGGTGGACTAGCGGGGGCCTCAATGAGCAGTTCTTC. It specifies CASSVRWTSGGLNEQFF. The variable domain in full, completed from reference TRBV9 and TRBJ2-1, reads DSGVTQTPKHLITATGQRVTLRCSPRSGDLSVYWYQQSLDQGLQFLIQYYNGEERAKGNILERFSAQQFPDLHSELNLSSLELGDSALYFCASSVRWTSGGLNEQFFGPGTRLTVL.